Following are 20 T cell receptor beta chains from one sample sequenced in a study of patients and donors after allogeneic stem cell transplantation. TCRdb re-analysed the RT-PCR reads in MiXCR, keeping a single row per CDR3 protein. Of under 200,000 distinct CDR3 sequences in the sample, about 29% are singletons; the top ten hold around 3.2%. Sequences were obtained from blood, either unsorted or a sorted T cell fraction (not recorded which). The receptor set was obtained from a human donor who was either an allogeneic HSCT recipient or a stem cell or donor lymphocyte infusion donor (not recorded which). It is not recorded whose cells these are; they may come from a transplant donor.

This clonotype was observed many times. V gene TRBV7-3 combines with J gene TRBJ1-1; a possible D gene is TRBD1 (6 bases). V was shortened by 5 bases and J by 4 bases, with 11 bases between the two germline ends. The CDR3 is 13 residues long. Germline-derived CDR1 and CDR2 are SGHTA and FQGTGA. The CDR3 nucleotides read TGTGCCAGCAGCCGGAGGGGGGGCACTGAAGCTTTCTTT. Protein sequence: CASSRRGGTEAFF.

The chain is built from TRBV3-1 and TRBJ1-4; no clear D gene. There are 13 residues in the CDR3. Germline CDR1 is LGHDT and CDR2 is YNNKEL (reference sequence). V lost 2 bases and J lost 8, with 9 bases in between. DNA for the CDR3: TGTGCCAGCAGCCAACCTTTTACGGAAAAACTGTTTTTT. The encoded protein is CASSQPFTEKLFF. Complete variable domain (other parts from reference TRBV3-1 and TRBJ1-4): DTAVSQTPKYLVTQMGNDKSIKCEQNLGHDTMYWYKQDSKKFLKIMFSYNNKELIINETVPNRFSPKSPDKAHLNLHINSLELGDSAVYFCASSQPFTEKLFFGSGTQLSVL.

This chain links TRBV10-3 with TRBJ2-7; 8 bases fit TRBD1. Trimming at V came to 6 bases and at J to 2 bases, leaving 6 bases not matched to a gene. Germline V lookup: CDR1 ENHRY, CDR2 SYGVKD. The CDR3 has 14 residues. Here the CDR3 DNA reads TGTGCCATCAGGAAAGGACAGGGTGCCTACGAGCAGTACTTC. Translated: CAIRKGQGAYEQYF.

This clonotype was observed a handful of times. The chain couples TRBV20-1 to TRBJ2-3; D is possibly TRBD1 (6 bases). The V gene's germline CDR1 is DFQATT and CDR2 SNEGSKA (reference sequence). The CDR3 spans 14 residues. Deletions cut 0 bases from V and 0 bases from J, with 7 bases between. For the CDR3, the DNA is TGCAGTGCTAGAGATAGGGGGAGCACAGATACGCAGTATTTT. Residues: CSARDRGSTDTQYF.

This clonotype has a count of ten or more. The rearrangement joins TRBV6-2 or TRBV6-3 to TRBJ1-2, with 7 bases fitting TRBD1. The CDR3 is 15 residues long. Germline V gives CDR1 MNHEY, CDR2 SVGEGT. V lost 2 bases, J lost 3 bases, and 6 bases stayed unmatched. CDR3 region: CASSYRDRDYYGYTF. The CDR3, as DNA: TGTGCCAGCAGTTACCGTGACAGGGACTACTATGGCTACACCTTC.

This clonotype was recorded at least ten times. The chain combines TRBV12-3 or TRBV12-4 with TRBJ2-1; D is unresolved. CDR3 length: 13 residues. V lost 8 bases to trimming and J lost 9 bases, with 17 bases between them. The CDR3 DNA is TGTGCCAGCCAAACTATAGGGTCTACTGAGCAGTTCTTC. It codes for CASQTIGSTEQFF.

This clonotype was found once. This sequence may be a read error, since a much larger clone differs from it by one base. CDR3 residues: CASLTGSTIYF. In DNA form, the CDR3 reads TGTGCCAGCTTGACTGGAAGCACCATATATTTT. The chain has TRBV28 and TRBJ1-3; D is ambiguous. The CDR3 has 11 residues. In germline, CDR1 is MDHEN, CDR2 SYDVKM.

This clonotype has only a few counts. The chain uses TRBV12-3 or TRBV12-4 and TRBJ2-7, with D possibly being TRBD1 (5 bases). The CDR3 runs to 15 residues. Trimming cost V 2 bases and J 3 bases, with 14 bases left between them. CDR3 DNA sequence: TGTGCCAGCAGTTTACTAAGGGGTCCCCTCTACGAGCAGTACTTC. Protein sequence: CASSLLRGPLYEQYF.

This rearrangement joins TRBV2 to TRBJ2-5; 7 nucleotides agree with TRBD1. V lost 0 bases, J lost 1 base, and 2 bases stayed unmatched. The CDR3 has 15 residues. CDR1 SNHLY and CDR2 FYNNEI come from the germline V gene. The DNA of the CDR3 is TGTGCCAGCAGTGAAGCCTACAGGGGCCAAGAGACCCAGTACTTC. It yields the protein CASSEAYRGQETQYF.

This clonotype was counted a few times. This sequence joins TRBV11-1 and TRBJ1-1; 9 bases match TRBD1. After removal of 6 bases from V and 0 bases from J, the junction contained 2 bases not matched to a gene. CDR3 size: 14 residues. Germline loops: CDR1 SGHAT, CDR2 FQDESV (reference sequence). The CDR3 spells CASRQGALNTEAFF. CDR3 nucleotide sequence: TGTGCCAGCAGACAGGGGGCCTTGAACACTGAAGCTTTCTTT. Looking up the rest from reference TRBV11-1 and TRBJ1-1 gives the full variable domain: EAEVAQSPRYKITEKSQAVAFWCDPISGHATLYWYRQILGQGPELLVQFQDESVVDDSQLPKDRFSAERLKGVDSTLKIQPAELGDSAMYLCASRQGALNTEAFFGQGTRLTVV.

This chain uses TRBV5-6 with TRBJ1-2; D uncertain. The CDR3 runs 14 residues. V gave up 4 bases and J gave up 4 bases, with 14 bases separating them. CDR1 and CDR2 from the germline V gene are SGHDT and YYEEEE. The CDR3 DNA reads TGTGCCAGCAGCCCCCGACGGGAACCCTATGGCTACACCTTC. Its translation is CASSPRREPYGYTF.

The chain recombines TRBV7-9 with TRBJ2-2; D gene unclear. The germline V gene has CDR1 SEHNR and CDR2 FQNEAQ (reference sequence). CDR3 length equals 13 residues. Between the trimmed V and J ends, which lost 1 base and 4 bases, there was a span of 4 bases. CDR3 amino acids: CASSLDTTGELFF. The CDR3 coding sequence is TGTGCCAGCAGCTTAGATACCACCGGGGAGCTGTTTTTT.

V gene TRBV7-9 combines with J gene TRBJ2-1, with D possibly being TRBD2 (5 bases). V lost 3 bases and J lost 10, with 25 bases in between. The CDR3 runs to 17 residues. Germline V CDR1 and CDR2: SEHNR, FQNEAQ (reference sequence). The CDR3 sequence is CASSFDYWVAITWEQFF. CDR3 coding DNA: TGTGCCAGCAGCTTTGACTACTGGGTCGCTATTACGTGGGAGCAGTTCTTC.

The DNA for the CDR3 is TGTGCCAGCTCAAGGCGGAATCAGCCCCAGCATTTT. Protein product: CASSRRNQPQHF. V is TRBV6-5 and J is TRBJ1-5, with D hard to call. V lost 8 bases and J lost 4, with 9 bases in between. The CDR3 loop spans 12 amino acids. From germline, CDR1 is MNHEY and CDR2 SVGAGI.

The chain is built from TRBV7-8 and TRBJ2-1; 8 nucleotides line up with TRBD1. CDR3 length equals 14 residues. V shed 2 bases and J 10 bases; nucleotides not matched to a gene: 7. CDR1 SGHVS and CDR2 FQNEAQ come from the germline V gene. The CDR3 DNA reads TGTGCCAGCAGCTTAAGTCCAGGGGGCAACGAGCAGTTCTTC. Translating gives CASSLSPGGNEQFF.

This clonotype was counted only a few times. The gene calls are TRBV9 and TRBJ2-5; possibly TRBD1 for D (6 bases). With 0 bases removed from V and 2 bases from J, the gap between germline ends came to 11 bases. This CDR3 has 15 residues. The germline gives CDR1 SGDLS, CDR2 YYNGEE. CDR3 protein: CASSVAAGVQETQYF. CDR3 nucleotides: TGTGCCAGCAGCGTAGCGGCAGGGGTTCAAGAGACCCAGTACTTC. Full variable domain (remainder filled in from reference TRBV9 and TRBJ2-5): DSGVTQTPKHLITATGQRVTLRCSPRSGDLSVYWYQQSLDQGLQFLIQYYNGEERAKGNILERFSAQQFPDLHSELNLSSLELGDSALYFCASSVAAGVQETQYFGPGTRLLVL.

The chain uses TRBV29-1 and TRBJ2-7; tentative D call: TRBD1 (5 bases). This CDR3 is 14 amino acids long. The germline CDR1 and CDR2 sequences are SQVTM and ANQGSEA. V lost 6 bases and J lost 0, with 15 bases in between. The CDR3 region is CSVPTDTISYEQYF. In DNA form, the CDR3 reads TGCAGCGTCCCGACAGATACGATCTCCTACGAGCAGTACTTC.

The chain joins TRBV20-1 to TRBJ2-3, with 12 bases lining up with TRBD2. V dropped 0 bases and J dropped 0; count of bases not matched to a gene: 7. Per the germline V gene, CDR1 is DFQATT and CDR2 is SNEGSKA (reference sequence). There are 18 residues in the CDR3. CDR3 nucleotides: TGCAGTGCTAGAGATTATCAAGGACTAGCGGGAAGCACAGATACGCAGTATTTT. This codes for CSARDYQGLAGSTDTQYF.

This clonotype turned up a few times. V usage is TRBV9 and J usage is TRBJ1-1; D remains ambiguous. The V end lost 0 bases, the J end lost 5 bases, and 8 bases lay between the germline ends. Germline V CDR1 and CDR2: SGDLS, YYNGEE. The CDR3 has 13 amino acids. The CDR3 DNA reads TGTGCCAGCAGCGTAGGGAGGTGGACTGAAGCTTTCTTT. Its translation is CASSVGRWTEAFF.

This clonotype came up many times. CDR3 coding DNA: TGTGCCAGCAGTCCCGGGACAGGGTTTCATTTT. Protein sequence: CASSPGTGFHF. V gene TRBV12-3 or TRBV12-4 combines with J gene TRBJ1-5; 9 nucleotides match TRBD1. Trimming removed 5 bases from V and 16 bases from J; junction bases left unmatched: 6. The CDR3 consists of 11 residues.